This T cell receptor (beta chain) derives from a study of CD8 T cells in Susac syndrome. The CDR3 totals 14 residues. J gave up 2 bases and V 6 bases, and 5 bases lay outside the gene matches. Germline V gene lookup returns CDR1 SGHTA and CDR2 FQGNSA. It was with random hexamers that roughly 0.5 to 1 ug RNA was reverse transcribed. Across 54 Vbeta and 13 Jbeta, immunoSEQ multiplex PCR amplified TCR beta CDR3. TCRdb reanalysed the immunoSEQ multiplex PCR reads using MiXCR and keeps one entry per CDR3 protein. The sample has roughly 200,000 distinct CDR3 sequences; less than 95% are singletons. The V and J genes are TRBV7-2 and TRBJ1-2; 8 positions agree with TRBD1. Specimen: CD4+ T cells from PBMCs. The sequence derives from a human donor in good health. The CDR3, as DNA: TGTGCCAGCAGAGGACAGGGCCTCAACTATGGCTACACCTTC. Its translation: CASRGQGLNYGYTF.